Below, 4 T cell receptor beta chains from the same sample are listed, as sequenced in a study of T cell responses to AZD1222 COVID-19 vaccine. TCRdb's copy holds only in-frame clones and misses some; the assay was immunoSEQ multiplex PCR. Of about 100,000 clones detected, 88% appear once; the ten largest clones hold around 2.8%. Here the sequenced sample was peripheral blood, taken on day 0 of AZD1222 vaccination. The receptor source for this set is an adult in good health.

V gene TRBV4-1 combines with J gene TRBJ2-7, with 7 positions matching TRBD1. The length of the CDR3 is 13 residues. Germline V CDR1 and CDR2: MGHRA, YSYEKL. V trimming: 11 bases; J trimming: 2 bases; junction bases outside the gene matches: 9. The CDR3 is CAGTRTGPYEQYF. The CDR3 coding sequence is TGCGCCGGAACTCGGACAGGTCCCTACGAGCAGTACTTC.

This clone appeared once. The genes are TRBV2 and TRBJ2-1, with TRBD2 identical over 11 bases. The CDR3 loop spans 15 amino acids. Germline V CDR1 and CDR2: SNHLY, FYNNEI. The ends lost 3 bases at V and 7 bases at J; junction bases unmatched: 5. CDR3 sequence reads: CASSDVTSGSNEQFF. For the CDR3, the DNA is TGTGCCAGCAGTGATGTCACTAGCGGGAGTAATGAGCAGTTCTTC.

J is TRBJ2-1 and V is TRBV7-2, with a possible D match to TRBD2 (6 bases). The CDR3 has 15 amino acids. Germline assignment: CDR1 SGHTA and CDR2 FQGNSA. Between the trimmed V and J ends, which lost 4 bases and 1 base, there was a span of 11 bases. The CDR3 sequence: CASSWDFSSYNEQFF. For the CDR3, the DNA is TGTGCCAGCAGCTGGGACTTCTCATCCTACAATGAGCAGTTCTTC.

The chain couples TRBV7-2 to TRBJ1-3; D is undetermined. With 1 base removed from V and 8 bases from J, the gap between germline ends came to 6 bases. CDR1 and CDR2 from the germline V gene are SGHTA and FQGNSA. CDR3 size: 12 residues. CDR3 amino acids: CASSLDGYTIYF. In nucleotides, the CDR3 is TGTGCCAGCAGCTTAGATGGGTACACCATATATTTT.